A single sample gave rise to the 5 T cell receptor beta chains below, sequenced in a study of blood T cell repertoires in COVID-19. Only in-frame clones appear in the TCRdb table, and some are missing; sequencing was by immunoSEQ multiplex PCR. The sample yields about 170,000 clones, around four fifths seen once. Sequenced: PBMCs or T cells enriched from blood (not recorded which). The receptors originated from a woman in her fifties or sixties in a cohort exposed to, infected with or recovered from COVID-19 (not recorded which).

The chain is built from TRBV15 and TRBJ1-2, with 7 bases identical to TRBD1. Germline assignment: CDR1 LNHNV and CDR2 YYDKDF (reference sequence). The V and J ends lost 4 bases and 4 bases, in that order; junction bases with no gene match: 12. The CDR3 is 16 amino acids. Here the CDR3 reads CATSKTKGARGYGYTF. The CDR3 DNA is TGTGCCACCAGCAAAACTAAGGGGGCGCGGGGCTATGGCTACACCTTC.

This sequence joins TRBV19 and TRBJ1-5; 8 bases match TRBD1. V trimming: 5 bases; J trimming: 7 bases; junction bases outside the gene matches: 10. Germline CDR1 and CDR2: LNHDA and SQIVND (reference sequence). The CDR3 runs 15 residues. CDR3: CASSRTGTGQQPQHF. The CDR3 nucleotides are TGTGCCAGTAGTCGGACCGGGACAGGACAACAGCCCCAGCATTTT.

The rearrangement joins TRBV7-9 to TRBJ2-6; tentative D call: TRBD1 (5 bases). This CDR3 has 14 residues. V was clipped by 4 bases and J by 4 bases, with 8 bases between them. Germline V gene lookup returns CDR1 SEHNR and CDR2 FQNEAQ (reference sequence). The CDR3 spells CASSSGFGANVLTF. As DNA, the CDR3 is TGTGCCAGCAGCTCAGGGTTCGGGGCCAACGTCCTGACTTTC.

V is TRBV10-3 and J is TRBJ2-1; maybe TRBD1 (7 bases). The germline V gene has CDR1 ENHRY and CDR2 SYGVKD. Trimming took 4 bases from V and 9 from J, leaving 13 bases between them. This CDR3 comprises 13 residues. The CDR3 DNA is TGTGCCATCAGTGGACAGGGAGGAATTGAGCAGTTCTTC. This translates into CAISGQGGIEQFF.

This clone was seen just once. The rearrangement uses TRBV5-5 and TRBJ1-1, with 7 bases identical to TRBD1. V was clipped by 3 bases and J by 4 bases; unmatched bases: 6. CDR3 length equals 14 residues. Germline assignment: CDR1 SGHKS and CDR2 YYEKEE (reference sequence). In nucleotides, the CDR3 is TGTGCCAGCAGCTCCGCCCCAGGGGGCACTGAAGCTTTCTTT. It specifies CASSSAPGGTEAFF.